The entry below describes one T cell receptor beta chain. Its target is unknown. The sample is drawn from a study of identical twins. Whole-study results and caveats: Possibly, invariant MAIT and iNKT cells partly confounded zero-insertion analyses. Out-of-frame alpha sequences common to twins exhibited a surplus of low generation probability.

TCRdb fed the 5' RACE reads into MiXCR, producing one record per CDR3 protein. Of roughly 770,000 distinct CDR3 sequences detected, 15% to 20% appear once; the ten largest clones hold 13%. Germline loops: CDR1 MGHDK, CDR2 SYGVNS. There are 11 residues in the CDR3. V dropped 6 bases and J dropped 8 bases, with 10 bases sitting between them. A further study also used this sample, focusing on T cells expressing NK-cell markers. That report adds: The contribution of dominant NKG2C+ clonotypes to CD8+ T cells in about six donors was about 1.0-7.5%.

The rearrangement uses TRBV25-1 and TRBJ1-2, with D unresolved. The sample comprised PBMCs. The TCR comes from a woman younger than 30 in good health. CDR3 sequence reads: CASRKERGYTF. CDR3 coding DNA: TGTGCCAGCAGGAAGGAGAGAGGCTACACCTTC.